This TCR beta chain was documented in a study of metastatic and nonmetastatic thyroid tumors. Study-level information: Across blood and tumor or nodule tissue, repertoires from malignant and benign thyroid patients were compared with one another. Study results and caveats: Versus benign nodules, malignant thyroid tumors reportedly had significantly higher TCR beta diversity, in blood and tumor.

A word on this clone: Its antigen remains unknown.

The CDR3 consists of 14 residues. In germline, CDR1 is SGHTS, CDR2 YDEGEE. V trimming: 4 bases; J trimming: 7 bases; junction bases outside the gene matches: 9. In the original workflow: The study took CDR3 differences across clinicopathological groups and made a distant-metastasis classifier for papillary thyroid cancer from them. MiXCR was used by TCRdb to re-call the PCR reads. The V and J calls were determined by TCRdb, not by the authors. Of tens of thousands of clones detected, more than 25% appear once; the ten largest clones hold roughly a tenth. All patients were untreated before thyroid surgery.

The rearrangement uses TRBV5-8 and TRBJ2-7; 9 bases match TRBD2. Sample: blood. The receptor comes from a male donor with papillary thyroid cancer or a benign thyroid nodule (not recorded which). Some clones in this sample may be carry-over from other donors' samples. In DNA, the CDR3 is TGTGCCAGCAGCCGTGCGGGAGGGGCAGGGGAGCAGTACTTC. As protein: CASSRAGGAGEQYF.